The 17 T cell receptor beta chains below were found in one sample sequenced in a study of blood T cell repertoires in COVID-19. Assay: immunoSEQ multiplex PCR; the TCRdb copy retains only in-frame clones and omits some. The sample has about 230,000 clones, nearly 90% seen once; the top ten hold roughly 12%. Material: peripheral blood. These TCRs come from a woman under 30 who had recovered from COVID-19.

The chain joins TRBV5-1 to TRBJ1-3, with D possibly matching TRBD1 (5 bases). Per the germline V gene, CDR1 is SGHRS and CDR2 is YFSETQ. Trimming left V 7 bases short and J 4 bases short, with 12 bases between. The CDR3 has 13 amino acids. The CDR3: CASSTEVGNTIYF. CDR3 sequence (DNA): TGCGCCAGCTCGACAGAAGTCGGAAACACCATATATTTT.

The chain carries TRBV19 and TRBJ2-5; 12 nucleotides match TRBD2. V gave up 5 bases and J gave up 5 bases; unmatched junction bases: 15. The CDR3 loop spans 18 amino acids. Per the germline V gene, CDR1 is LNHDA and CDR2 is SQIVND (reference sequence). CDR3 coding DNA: TGTGCCAGTAGTCGGAAGGGACTAGCGGGTGGCAACGGTGAGACCCAGTACTTC. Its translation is CASSRKGLAGGNGETQYF.

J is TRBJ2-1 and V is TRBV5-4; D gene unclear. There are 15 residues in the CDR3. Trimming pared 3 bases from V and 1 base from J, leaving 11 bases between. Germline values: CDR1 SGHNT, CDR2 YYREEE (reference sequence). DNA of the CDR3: TGTGCCAGCAGCTCGCTACAGTATTCCTACAATGAGCAGTTCTTC. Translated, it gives CASSSLQYSYNEQFF.

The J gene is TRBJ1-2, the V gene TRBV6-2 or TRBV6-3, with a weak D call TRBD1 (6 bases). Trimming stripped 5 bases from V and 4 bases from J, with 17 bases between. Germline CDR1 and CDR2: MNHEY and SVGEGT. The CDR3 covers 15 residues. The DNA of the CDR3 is TGTGCCAGCAGTGCGCCGGGACAACTTATCTATGGCTACACCTTC. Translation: CASSAPGQLIYGYTF.

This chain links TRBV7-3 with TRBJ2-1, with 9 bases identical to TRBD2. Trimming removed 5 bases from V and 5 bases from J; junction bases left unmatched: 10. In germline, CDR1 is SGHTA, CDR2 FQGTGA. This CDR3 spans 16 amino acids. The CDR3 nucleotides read TGTGCCAGCAGCCGCGGCCGGGTAGCGGGAGACAATGAGCAGTTCTTC. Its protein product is CASSRGRVAGDNEQFF.

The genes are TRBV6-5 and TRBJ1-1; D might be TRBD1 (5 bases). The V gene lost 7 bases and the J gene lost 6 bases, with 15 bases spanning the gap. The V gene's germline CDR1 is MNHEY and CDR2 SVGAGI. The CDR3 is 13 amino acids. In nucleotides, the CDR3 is TGTGCCAGCACGCGGGGCGCCCCCCCTGAAGCTTTCTTT. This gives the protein CASTRGAPPEAFF.

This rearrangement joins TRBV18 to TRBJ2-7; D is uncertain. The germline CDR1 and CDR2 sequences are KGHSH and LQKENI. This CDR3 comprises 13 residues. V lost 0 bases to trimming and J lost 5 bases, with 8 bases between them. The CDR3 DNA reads TGTGCCAGCTCACCACCGGCCCGTGACGAGCAGTACTTC. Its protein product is CASSPPARDEQYF.

The CDR3 bases are TGCGCCAGCAGCTTGTATAAAACCGGGACTAGCCTATATCAAGAGACCCAGTACTTC. Amino acid sequence: CASSLYKTGTSLYQETQYF. The chain carries TRBV5-1 and TRBJ2-5; 9 bases are shared with TRBD2. The V segment lost 1 base and the J segment 2 bases; nucleotides outside the gene matches: 15. This CDR3 region has 19 residues. Germline lookup yields CDR1 SGHRS and CDR2 YFSETQ.

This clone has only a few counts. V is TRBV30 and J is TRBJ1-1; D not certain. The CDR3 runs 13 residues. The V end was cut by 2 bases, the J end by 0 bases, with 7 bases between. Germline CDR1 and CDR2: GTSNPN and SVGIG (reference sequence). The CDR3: CAWSHSLNTEAFF. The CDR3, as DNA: TGTGCCTGGAGTCACAGCCTGAACACTGAAGCTTTCTTT. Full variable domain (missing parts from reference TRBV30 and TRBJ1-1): SQTIHQWPATLVQPVGSPLSLECTVEGTSNPNLYWYRQAAGRGLQLLFYSVGIGQISSEVPQNLSASRPQDRQFILSSKKLLLSDSGFYLCAWSHSLNTEAFFGQGTRLTVV.

In DNA form, the CDR3 reads TGCGCCAGCAGCCAAGACGACATGTCACGTCCCTACGAGCAGTACTTC. Translated, it gives CASSQDDMSRPYEQYF. The chain combines TRBV4-1 with TRBJ2-7; D gene uncertain. This CDR3 is 16 amino acids long. Germline CDR1 and CDR2: MGHRA and YSYEKL. The ends were cut back, 0 bases at V and 2 bases at J, with 14 bases in the middle.

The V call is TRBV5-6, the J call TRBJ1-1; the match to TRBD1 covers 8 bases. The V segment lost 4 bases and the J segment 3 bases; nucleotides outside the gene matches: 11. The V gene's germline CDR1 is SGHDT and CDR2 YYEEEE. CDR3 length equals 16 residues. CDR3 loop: CASSRLGRGLDTEAFF. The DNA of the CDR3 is TGTGCCAGCAGCCGTCTCGGCAGGGGGCTTGACACTGAAGCTTTCTTT.

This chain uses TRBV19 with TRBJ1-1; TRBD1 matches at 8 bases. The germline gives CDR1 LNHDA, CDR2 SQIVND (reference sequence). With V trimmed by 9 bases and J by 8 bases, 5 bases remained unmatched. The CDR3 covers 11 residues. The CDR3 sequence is CASHRDREAFF. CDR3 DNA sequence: TGTGCCAGCCACCGGGACAGGGAAGCTTTCTTT. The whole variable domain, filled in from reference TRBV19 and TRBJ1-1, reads DGGITQSPKYLFRKEGQNVTLSCEQNLNHDAMYWYRQDPGQGLRLIYYSQIVNDFQKGDIAEGYSVSREKKESFPLTVTSAQKNPTAFYLCASHRDREAFFGQGTRLTVV.

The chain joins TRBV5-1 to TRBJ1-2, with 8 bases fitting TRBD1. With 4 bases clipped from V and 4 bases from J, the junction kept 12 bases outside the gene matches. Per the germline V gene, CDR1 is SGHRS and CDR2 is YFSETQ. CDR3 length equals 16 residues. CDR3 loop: CASSETTRGLVYGYTF. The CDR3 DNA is TGCGCCAGCAGCGAAACCACCAGGGGGCTCGTCTATGGCTACACCTTC.

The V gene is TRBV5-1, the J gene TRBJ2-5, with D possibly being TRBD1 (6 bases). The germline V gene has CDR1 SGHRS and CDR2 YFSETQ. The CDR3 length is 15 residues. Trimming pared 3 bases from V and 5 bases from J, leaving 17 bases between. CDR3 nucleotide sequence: TGCGCCAGCAGCTCGGACAGTCGGAGGAGGGAGACCCAGTACTTC. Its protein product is CASSSDSRRRETQYF. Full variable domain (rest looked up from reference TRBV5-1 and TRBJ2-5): KAGVTQTPRYLIKTRGQQVTLSCSPISGHRSVSWYQQTPGQGLQFLFEYFSETQRNKGNFPGRFSGRQFSNSRSEMNVSTLELGDSALYLCASSSDSRRRETQYFGPGTRLLVL.

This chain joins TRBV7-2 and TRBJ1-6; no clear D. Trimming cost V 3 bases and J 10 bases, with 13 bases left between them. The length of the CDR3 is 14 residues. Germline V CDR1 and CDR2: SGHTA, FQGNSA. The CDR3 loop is CASSLQRELSPLHF. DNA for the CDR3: TGTGCCAGCAGCTTGCAAAGGGAGTTATCACCCCTCCACTTT.

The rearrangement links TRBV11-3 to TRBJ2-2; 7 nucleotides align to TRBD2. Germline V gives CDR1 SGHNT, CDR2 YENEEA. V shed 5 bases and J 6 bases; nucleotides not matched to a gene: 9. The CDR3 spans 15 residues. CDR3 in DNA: TGTGCCAGCAGCCGGGGGGATATTCGACCCGGGGAGCTGTTTTTT. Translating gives CASSRGDIRPGELFF.

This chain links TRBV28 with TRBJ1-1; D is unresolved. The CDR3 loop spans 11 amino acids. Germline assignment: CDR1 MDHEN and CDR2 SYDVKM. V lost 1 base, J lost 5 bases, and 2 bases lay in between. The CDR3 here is CASSLSTEAFF. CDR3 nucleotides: TGTGCCAGCAGTTTATCGACTGAAGCTTTCTTT.